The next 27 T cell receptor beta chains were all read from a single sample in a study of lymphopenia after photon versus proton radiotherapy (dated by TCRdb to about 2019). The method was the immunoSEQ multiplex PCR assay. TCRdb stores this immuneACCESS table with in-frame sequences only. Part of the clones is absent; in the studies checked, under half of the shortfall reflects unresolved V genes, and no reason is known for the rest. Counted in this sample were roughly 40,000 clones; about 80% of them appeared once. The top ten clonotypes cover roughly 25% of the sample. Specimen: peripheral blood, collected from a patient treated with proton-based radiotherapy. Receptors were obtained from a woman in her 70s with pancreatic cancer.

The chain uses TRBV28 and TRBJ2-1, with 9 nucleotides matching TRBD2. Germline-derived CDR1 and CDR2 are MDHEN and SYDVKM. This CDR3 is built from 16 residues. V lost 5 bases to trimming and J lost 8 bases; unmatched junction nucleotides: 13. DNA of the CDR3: TGTGCCAGCAGTCACGGGGGTAGCGGGAGCAGGTATGAGCAGTTCTTC. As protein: CASSHGGSGSRYEQFF.

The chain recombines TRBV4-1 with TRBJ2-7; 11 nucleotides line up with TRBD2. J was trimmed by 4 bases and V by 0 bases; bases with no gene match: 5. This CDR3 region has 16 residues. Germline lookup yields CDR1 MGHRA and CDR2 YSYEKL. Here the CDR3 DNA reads TGCGCCAGCAGCCAAGACCAGACTAGCGGGAAGTACGAGCAGTACTTC. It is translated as CASSQDQTSGKYEQYF.

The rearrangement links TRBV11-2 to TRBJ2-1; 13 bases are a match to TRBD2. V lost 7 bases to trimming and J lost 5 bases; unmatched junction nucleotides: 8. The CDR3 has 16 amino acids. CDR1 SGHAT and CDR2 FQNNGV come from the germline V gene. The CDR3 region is CASTLRTSGRHNEQFF. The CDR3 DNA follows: TGTGCCAGCACCCTCCGGACTAGCGGGAGACACAATGAGCAGTTCTTC.

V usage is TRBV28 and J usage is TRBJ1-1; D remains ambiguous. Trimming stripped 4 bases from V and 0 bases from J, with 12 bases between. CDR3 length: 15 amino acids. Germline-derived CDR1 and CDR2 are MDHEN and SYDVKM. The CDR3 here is CASSSRLGLNTEAFF. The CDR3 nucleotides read TGTGCCAGCAGTTCCCGCCTGGGATTGAACACTGAAGCTTTCTTT.

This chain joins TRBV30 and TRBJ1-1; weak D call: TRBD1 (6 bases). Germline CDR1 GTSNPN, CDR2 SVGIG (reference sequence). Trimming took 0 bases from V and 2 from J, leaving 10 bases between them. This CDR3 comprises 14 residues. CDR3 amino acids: CAWSVGTSNTEAFF. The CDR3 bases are TGTGCCTGGAGTGTAGGGACAAGCAACACTGAAGCTTTCTTT.

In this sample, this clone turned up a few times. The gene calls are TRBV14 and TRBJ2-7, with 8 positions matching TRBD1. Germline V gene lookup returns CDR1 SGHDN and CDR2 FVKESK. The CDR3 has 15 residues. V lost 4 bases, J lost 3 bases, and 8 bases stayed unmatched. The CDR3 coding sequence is TGTGCCAGCAGCCGAGGTACAGGGGGATTCTACGAGCAGTACTTC. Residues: CASSRGTGGFYEQYF.

The CDR3 loop is CASSLTGSSYEQYF. CDR3 DNA: TGTGCCAGCAGCTTAACGGGGAGCTCCTACGAGCAGTACTTC. The chain links TRBV5-6 to TRBJ2-5, with a possible D match to TRBD2 (5 bases). The J call may be mistaken, given a closer DNA end match to TRBJ2-7. This CDR3 is 14 amino acids long. CDR1 and CDR2 (germline): SGHDT, YYEEEE.

The CDR3 DNA sequence: TGTGCCTGGAGTGGGAGGAGTTTGGTGGATCAGCCCCAGCATTTT. It encodes CAWSGRSLVDQPQHF. This chain links TRBV30 with TRBJ1-5; D gene ambiguous. The germline V gene encodes CDR1 GTSNPN and CDR2 SVGIG (reference sequence). This CDR3 has 15 residues. The V end was cut by 1 base, the J end by 5 bases, with 15 bases between.

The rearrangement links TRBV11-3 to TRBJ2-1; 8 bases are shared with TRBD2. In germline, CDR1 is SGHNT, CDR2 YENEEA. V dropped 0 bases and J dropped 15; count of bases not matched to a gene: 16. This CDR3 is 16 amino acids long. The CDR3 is CASSLETGLAPKPSFF. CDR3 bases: TGTGCCAGCAGCTTAGAAACTGGACTAGCCCCAAAACCTTCGTTCTTC.

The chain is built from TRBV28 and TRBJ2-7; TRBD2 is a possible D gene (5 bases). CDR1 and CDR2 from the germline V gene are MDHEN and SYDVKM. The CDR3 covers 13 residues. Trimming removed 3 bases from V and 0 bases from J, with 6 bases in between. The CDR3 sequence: CASSFEGSYEQYF. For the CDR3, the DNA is TGTGCCAGCAGTTTTGAGGGCTCCTACGAGCAGTACTTC.

CDR3 in DNA: TGTGCCAGCAGCTTATTTACTCCGACCGCGTCGGCTGCCAATGAGCAGTTCTTC. Residues: CASSLFTPTASAANEQFF. The chain carries TRBV5-6 and TRBJ2-1; D is unclear. V was cut by 2 bases and J by 6 bases, with 24 bases left in between. Germline V gives CDR1 SGHDT, CDR2 YYEEEE. The CDR3 sequence is 18 residues long.

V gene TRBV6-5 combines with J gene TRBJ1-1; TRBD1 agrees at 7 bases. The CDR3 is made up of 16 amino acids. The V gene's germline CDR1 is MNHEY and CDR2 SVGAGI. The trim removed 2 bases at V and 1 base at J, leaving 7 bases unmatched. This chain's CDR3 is CASSYLETGKNTEAFF. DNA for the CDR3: TGTGCCAGCAGTTACCTCGAGACAGGGAAGAACACTGAAGCTTTCTTT.

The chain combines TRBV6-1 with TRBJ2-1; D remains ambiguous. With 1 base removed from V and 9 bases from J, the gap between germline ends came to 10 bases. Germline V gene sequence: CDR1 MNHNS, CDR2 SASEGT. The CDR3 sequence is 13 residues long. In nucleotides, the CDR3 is TGTGCCAGCAGTGAAGAAGGATGGGGTGAGCAGTTCTTC. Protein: CASSEEGWGEQFF.

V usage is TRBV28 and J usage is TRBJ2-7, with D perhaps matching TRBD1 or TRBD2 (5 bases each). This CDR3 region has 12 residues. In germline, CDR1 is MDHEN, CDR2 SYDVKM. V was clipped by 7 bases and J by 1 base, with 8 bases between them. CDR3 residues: CASTGGSYEQYF. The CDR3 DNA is TGTGCCAGCACTGGGGGATCCTACGAGCAGTACTTC.

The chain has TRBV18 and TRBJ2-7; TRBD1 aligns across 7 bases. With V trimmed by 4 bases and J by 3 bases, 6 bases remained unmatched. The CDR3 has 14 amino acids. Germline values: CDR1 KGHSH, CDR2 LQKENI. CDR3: CASSRGTVDYEQYF. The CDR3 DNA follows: TGTGCCAGCTCACGAGGGACAGTGGACTACGAGCAGTACTTC.

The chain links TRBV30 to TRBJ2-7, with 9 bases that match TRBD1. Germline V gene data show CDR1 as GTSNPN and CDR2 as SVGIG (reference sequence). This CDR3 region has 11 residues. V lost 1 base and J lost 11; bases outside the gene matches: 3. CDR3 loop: CAWSARDREYF. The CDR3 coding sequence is TGTGCCTGGAGTGCGAGGGACAGGGAGTACTTC.

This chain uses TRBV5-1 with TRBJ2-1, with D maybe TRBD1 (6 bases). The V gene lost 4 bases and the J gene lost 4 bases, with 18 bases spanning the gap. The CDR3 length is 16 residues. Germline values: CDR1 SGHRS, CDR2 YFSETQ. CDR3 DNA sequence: TGCGCCAGCAGCCCACTTAGGGCAGGGGTGTACAATGAGCAGTTCTTC. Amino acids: CASSPLRAGVYNEQFF.

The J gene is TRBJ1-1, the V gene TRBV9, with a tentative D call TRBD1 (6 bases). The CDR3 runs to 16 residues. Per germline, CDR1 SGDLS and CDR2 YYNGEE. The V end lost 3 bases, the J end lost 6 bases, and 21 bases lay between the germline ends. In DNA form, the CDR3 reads TGTGCCAGCAGCGGTGGCGAACAGGGAAAGGGGGCTGAAGCTTTCTTT. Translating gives CASSGGEQGKGAEAFF.

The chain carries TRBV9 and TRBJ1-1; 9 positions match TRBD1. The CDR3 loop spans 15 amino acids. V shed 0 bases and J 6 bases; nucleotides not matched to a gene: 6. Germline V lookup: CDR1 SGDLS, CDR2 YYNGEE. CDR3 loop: CASSVEGQGFPEAFF. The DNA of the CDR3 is TGTGCCAGCAGCGTAGAGGGACAGGGATTCCCTGAAGCTTTCTTT.

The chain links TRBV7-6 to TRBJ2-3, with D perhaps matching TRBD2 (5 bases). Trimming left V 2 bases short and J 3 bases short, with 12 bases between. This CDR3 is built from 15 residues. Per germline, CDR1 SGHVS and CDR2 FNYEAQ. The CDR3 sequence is CASSLNGVKTDTQYF. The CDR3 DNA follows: TGTGCCAGCAGCTTAAACGGGGTGAAGACAGATACGCAGTATTTT. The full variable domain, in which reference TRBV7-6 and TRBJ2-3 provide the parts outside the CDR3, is GAGVSQSPRYKVTKRGQDVALRCDPISGHVSLYWYRQALGQGPEFLTYFNYEAQQDKSGLPNDRFSAERPEGSISTLTIQRTEQRDSAMYRCASSLNGVKTDTQYFGPGTRLTVL.

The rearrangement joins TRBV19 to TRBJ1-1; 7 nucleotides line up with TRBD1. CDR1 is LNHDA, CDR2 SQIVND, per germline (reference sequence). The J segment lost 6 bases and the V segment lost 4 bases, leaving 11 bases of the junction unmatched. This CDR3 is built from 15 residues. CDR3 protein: CASSSQGQTVAEAFF. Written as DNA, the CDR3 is TGTGCCAGTAGTAGCCAGGGACAGACCGTGGCTGAAGCTTTCTTT.

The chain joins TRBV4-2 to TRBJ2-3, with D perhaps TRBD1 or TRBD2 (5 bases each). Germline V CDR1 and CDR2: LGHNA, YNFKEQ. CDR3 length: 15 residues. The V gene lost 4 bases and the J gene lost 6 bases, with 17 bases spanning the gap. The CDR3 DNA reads TGTGCCAGCAGCCCAGCCTTCGGGGCCTCCGATACGCAGTATTTT. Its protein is CASSPAFGASDTQYF.

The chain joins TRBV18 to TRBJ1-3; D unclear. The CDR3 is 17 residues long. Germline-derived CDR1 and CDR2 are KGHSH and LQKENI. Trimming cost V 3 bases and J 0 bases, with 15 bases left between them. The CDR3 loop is CASSPQDSVLSGNTIYF. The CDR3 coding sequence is TGTGCCAGCTCACCGCAGGACTCTGTCCTCTCTGGAAACACCATATATTTT.

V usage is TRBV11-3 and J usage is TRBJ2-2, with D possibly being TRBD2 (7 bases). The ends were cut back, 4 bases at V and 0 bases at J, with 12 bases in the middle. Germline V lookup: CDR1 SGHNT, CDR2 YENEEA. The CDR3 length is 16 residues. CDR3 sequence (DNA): TGTGCCAGCAGCTCAACGGGGGGCTCGAACACCGGGGAGCTGTTTTTT. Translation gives CASSSTGGSNTGELFF.

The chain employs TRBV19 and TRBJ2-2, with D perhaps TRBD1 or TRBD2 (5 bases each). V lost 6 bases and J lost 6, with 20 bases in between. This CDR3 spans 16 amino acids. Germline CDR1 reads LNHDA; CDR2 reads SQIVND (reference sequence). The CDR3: CASSLIPGTPAGELFF. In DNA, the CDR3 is TGTGCCAGTAGCCTCATCCCCGGGACCCCCGCCGGGGAGCTGTTTTTT.

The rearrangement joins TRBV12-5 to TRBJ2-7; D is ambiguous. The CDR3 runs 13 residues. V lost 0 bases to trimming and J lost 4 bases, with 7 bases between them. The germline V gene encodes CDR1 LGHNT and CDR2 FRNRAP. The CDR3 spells CASGLVTPYEQYF. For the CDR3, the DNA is TGTGCTAGTGGTTTGGTTACCCCGTACGAGCAGTACTTC.

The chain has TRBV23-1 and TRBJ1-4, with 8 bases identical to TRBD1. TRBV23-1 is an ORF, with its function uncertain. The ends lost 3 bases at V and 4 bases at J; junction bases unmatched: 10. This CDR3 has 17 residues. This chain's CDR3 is CASSHLYRDRFNEKLFF. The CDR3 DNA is TGCGCCAGCAGTCACCTTTATCGGGACAGGTTTAATGAAAAACTGTTTTTT.